The following is a T cell receptor beta chain sequence with its context. This specimen belongs to a study of blood T cell repertoires in COVID-19. On the study more broadly: Sites across the United States, Italy and Spain contributed samples from acute and convalescent COVID-19. PBMCs, B-cell-depleted T cells, or T cells were the source of the cDNA or gDNA that made up the material.

Trimming removed 3 bases from V and 1 base from J, with 12 bases in between. CDR3 length: 14 residues. CDR1 is SQVTM, CDR2 ANQGSEA, per germline. TCRdb keeps only in-frame clones here, not all; method: immunoSEQ multiplex PCR. The sample has about 47,000 clones, roughly 80% seen once. This TCR was recovered from a human donor with acute or convalescent COVID-19. The donor label of this sample is uncertain. The chain links TRBV29-1 to TRBJ2-5, with D tentatively TRBD1 (6 bases). Material for sequencing was peripheral blood. The CDR3, as DNA: TGCAGCGTTGATAAAGGGGGTGGCCAAGAGACCCAGTACTTC. It codes for CSVDKGGGQETQYF.